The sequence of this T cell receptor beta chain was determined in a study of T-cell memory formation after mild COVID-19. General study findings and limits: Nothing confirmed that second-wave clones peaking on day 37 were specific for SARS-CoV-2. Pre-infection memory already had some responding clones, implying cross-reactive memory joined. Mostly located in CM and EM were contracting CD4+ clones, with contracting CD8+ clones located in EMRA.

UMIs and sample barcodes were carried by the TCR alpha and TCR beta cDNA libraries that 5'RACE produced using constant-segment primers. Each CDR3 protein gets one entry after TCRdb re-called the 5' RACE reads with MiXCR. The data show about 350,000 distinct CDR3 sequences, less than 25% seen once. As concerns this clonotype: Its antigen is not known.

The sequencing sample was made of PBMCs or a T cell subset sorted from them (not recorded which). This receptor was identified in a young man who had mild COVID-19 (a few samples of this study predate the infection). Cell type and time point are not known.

The CDR3 coding sequence is TGTGCCAGCATGAGAGTGGATACCTGGGAGCTGTTTTTT. Translation gives CASMRVDTWELFF. The rearrangement links TRBV6-1 to TRBJ2-2; no definite D call. V gave up 7 bases and J gave up 9 bases, with 15 bases separating them. Germline V lookup: CDR1 MNHNS, CDR2 SASEGT. CDR3 length: 13 amino acids.